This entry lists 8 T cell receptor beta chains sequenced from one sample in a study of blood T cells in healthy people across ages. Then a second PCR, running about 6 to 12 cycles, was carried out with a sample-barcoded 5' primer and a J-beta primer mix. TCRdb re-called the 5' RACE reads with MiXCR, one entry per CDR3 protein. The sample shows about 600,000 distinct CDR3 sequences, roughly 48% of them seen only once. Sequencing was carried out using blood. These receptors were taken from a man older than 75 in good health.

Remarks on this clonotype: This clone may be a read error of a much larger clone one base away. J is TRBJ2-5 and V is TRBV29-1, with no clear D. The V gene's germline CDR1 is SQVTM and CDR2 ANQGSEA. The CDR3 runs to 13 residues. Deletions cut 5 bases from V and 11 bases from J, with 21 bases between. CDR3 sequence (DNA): TGCAGCGTTCGCGCACAGCCCGCTTATGAGCAGTACTTC. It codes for CSVRAQPAYEQYF.

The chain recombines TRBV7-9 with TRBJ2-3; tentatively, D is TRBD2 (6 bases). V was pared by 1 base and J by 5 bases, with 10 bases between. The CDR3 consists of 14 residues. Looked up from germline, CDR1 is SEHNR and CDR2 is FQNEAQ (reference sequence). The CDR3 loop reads CASSLGRDQDTQYF. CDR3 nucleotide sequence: TGTGCCAGCAGCTTAGGGCGGGACCAAGATACGCAGTATTTT.

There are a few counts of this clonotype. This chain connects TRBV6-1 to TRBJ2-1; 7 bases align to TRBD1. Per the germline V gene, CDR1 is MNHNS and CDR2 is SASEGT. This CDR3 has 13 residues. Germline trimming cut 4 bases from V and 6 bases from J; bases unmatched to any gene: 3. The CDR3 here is CASSGAGGNEQFF. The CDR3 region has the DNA TGTGCCAGCAGTGGGGCAGGGGGCAATGAGCAGTTCTTC.

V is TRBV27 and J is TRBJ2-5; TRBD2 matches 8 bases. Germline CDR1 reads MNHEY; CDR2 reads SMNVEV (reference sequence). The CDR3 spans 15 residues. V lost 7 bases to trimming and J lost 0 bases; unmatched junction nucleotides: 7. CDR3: CASKSGTRDQETQYF. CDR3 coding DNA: TGTGCCAGCAAGTCCGGGACTAGAGACCAAGAGACCCAGTACTTC.

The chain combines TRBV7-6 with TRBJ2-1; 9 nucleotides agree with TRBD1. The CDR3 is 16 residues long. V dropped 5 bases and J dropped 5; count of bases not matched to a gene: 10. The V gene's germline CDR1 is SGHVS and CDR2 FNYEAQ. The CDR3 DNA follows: TGTGCCAGCAGCCCCGGACAGGGGCGGGGGAACAATGAGCAGTTCTTC. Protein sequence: CASSPGQGRGNNEQFF. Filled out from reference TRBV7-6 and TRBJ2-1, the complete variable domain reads GAGVSQSPRYKVTKRGQDVALRCDPISGHVSLYWYRQALGQGPEFLTYFNYEAQQDKSGLPNDRFSAERPEGSISTLTIQRTEQRDSAMYRCASSPGQGRGNNEQFFGPGTRLTVL.

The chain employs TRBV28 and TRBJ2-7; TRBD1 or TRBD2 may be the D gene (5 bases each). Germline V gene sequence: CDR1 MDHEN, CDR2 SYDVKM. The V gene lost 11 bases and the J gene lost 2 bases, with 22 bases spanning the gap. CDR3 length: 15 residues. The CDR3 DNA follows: TGTGCCGGCACCTCTCTCCGGGACCTCACCTACGAGCAGTACTTC. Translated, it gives CAGTSLRDLTYEQYF.

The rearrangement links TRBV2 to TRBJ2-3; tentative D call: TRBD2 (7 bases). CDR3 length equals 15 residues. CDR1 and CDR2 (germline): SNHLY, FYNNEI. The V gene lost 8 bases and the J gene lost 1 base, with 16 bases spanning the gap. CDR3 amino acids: CASGGALGRTDTQYF. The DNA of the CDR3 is TGTGCCAGCGGGGGGGCCCTAGGGCGCACAGATACGCAGTATTTT.

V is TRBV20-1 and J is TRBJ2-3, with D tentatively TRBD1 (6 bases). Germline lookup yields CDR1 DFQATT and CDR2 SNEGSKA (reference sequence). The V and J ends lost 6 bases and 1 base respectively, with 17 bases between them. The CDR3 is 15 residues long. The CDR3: CSAKMGAEGTDTQYF. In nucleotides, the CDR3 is TGCAGTGCCAAAATGGGGGCGGAAGGCACAGATACGCAGTATTTT.